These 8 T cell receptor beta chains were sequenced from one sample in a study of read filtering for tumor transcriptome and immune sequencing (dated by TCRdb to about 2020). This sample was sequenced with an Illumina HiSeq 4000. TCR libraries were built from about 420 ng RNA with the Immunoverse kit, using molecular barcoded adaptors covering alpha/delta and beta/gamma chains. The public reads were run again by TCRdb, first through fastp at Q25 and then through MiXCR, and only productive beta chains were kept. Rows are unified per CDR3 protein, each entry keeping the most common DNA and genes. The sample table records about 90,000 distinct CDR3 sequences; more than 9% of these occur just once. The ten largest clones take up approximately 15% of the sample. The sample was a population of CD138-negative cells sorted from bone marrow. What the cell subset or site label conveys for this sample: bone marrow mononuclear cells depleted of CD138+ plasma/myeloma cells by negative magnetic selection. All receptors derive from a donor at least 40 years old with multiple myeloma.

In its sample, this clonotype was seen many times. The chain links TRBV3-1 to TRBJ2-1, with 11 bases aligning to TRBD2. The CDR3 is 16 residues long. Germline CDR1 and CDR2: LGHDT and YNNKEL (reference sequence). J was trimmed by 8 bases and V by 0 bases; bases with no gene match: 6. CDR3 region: CASSQDLAGGWYEQFF. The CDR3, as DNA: TGTGCCAGCAGCCAAGATCTAGCGGGAGGTTGGTATGAGCAGTTCTTC.

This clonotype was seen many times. The CDR3: CSVDFVAGGGNEQFF. The CDR3 coding sequence is TGCAGCGTTGATTTTGTGGCGGGAGGGGGCAATGAGCAGTTCTTC. This rearrangement joins TRBV29-1 to TRBJ2-1, with 9 bases fitting TRBD2. The CDR3 runs 15 residues. Germline CDR1 reads SQVTM; CDR2 reads ANQGSEA. V shed 3 bases and J 6 bases; nucleotides not matched to a gene: 9.

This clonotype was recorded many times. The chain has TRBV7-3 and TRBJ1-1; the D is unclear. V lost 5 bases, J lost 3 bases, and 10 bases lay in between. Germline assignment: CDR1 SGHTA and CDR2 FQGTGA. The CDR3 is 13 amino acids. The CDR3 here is CASSRQEDTEAFF. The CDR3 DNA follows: TGTGCCAGCAGCCGACAAGAGGACACTGAAGCTTTCTTT.

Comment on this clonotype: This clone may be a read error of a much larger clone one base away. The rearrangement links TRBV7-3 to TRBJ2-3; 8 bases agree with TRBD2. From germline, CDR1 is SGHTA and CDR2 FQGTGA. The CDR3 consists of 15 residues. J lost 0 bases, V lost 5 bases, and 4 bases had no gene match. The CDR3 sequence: CASSRASGSTDTQYF. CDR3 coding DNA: TGTGCCAGCAGCCGGGCTAGCGGGAGCACAGATACGCAGTATTTT.

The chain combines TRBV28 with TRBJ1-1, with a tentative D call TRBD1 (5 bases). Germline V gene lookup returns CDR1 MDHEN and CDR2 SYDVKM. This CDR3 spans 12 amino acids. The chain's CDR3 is CRTGTANTEAFF. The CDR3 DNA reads TGTCGGACGGGGACGGCGAACACTGAAGCTTTCTTT.

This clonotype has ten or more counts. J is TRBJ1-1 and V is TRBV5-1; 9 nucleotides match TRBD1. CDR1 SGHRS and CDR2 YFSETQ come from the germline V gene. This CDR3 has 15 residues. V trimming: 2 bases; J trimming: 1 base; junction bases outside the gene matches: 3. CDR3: CASSLQGAGNTEAFF. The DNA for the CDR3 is TGCGCCAGCAGCTTACAGGGGGCTGGGAACACTGAAGCTTTCTTT.

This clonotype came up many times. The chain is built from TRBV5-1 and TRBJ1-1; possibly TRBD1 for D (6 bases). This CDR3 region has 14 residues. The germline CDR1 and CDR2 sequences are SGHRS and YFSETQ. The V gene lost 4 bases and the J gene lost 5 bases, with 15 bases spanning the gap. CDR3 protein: CASSLNTGRTEAFF. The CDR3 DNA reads TGCGCCAGCAGCCTAAACACAGGGCGTACTGAAGCTTTCTTT.

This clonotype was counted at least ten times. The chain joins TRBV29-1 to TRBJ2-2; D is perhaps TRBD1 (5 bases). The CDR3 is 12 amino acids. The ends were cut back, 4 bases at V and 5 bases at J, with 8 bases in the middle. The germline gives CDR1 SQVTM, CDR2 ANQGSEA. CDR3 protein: CSVVPGTGELFF. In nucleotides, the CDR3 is TGCAGCGTTGTTCCAGGGACCGGGGAGCTGTTTTTT.